The next 12 T cell receptor beta chains were all read from a single sample in a study of post-analysis software for immune sequencing data. Study outcomes and limitations: Patients used about 5 TRBV segments, including TRBV5-6, TRBV5-1 and TRBV20-1, more often than controls.

No antigens are known for them. TCR beta cDNA libraries included unique molecular identifiers. TCRdb ran MiXCR on the PCR reads and lists one entry per CDR3 protein. In the table there are a few hundred thousand distinct CDR3 sequences, around 40% of which are singletons. The sequencing input was blood. The receptors derive from a girl aged 10-17 years with multiple sclerosis.

The chain joins TRBV15 to TRBJ1-5; no definite D call. Germline V gene data show CDR1 as LNHNV and CDR2 as YYDKDF (reference sequence). With 4 bases removed from V and 7 bases from J, the gap between germline ends came to 11 bases. The CDR3 consists of 13 residues. The CDR3 protein is CATSKVKSQPQHF. The CDR3 nucleotides read TGTGCCACCAGCAAGGTTAAGAGCCAGCCCCAGCATTTT.

CDR3 nucleotide sequence: TGTGCCAGCAGCCAAAACCTAAGGGCCTGGGAGTTCTTC. It codes for CASSQNLRAWEFF. This chain connects TRBV11-2 to TRBJ2-1, with no clear D. Trimming removed 5 bases from V and 14 bases from J, with 19 bases in between. Germline CDR1 is SGHAT and CDR2 is FQNNGV. This CDR3 is built from 13 residues.

This clonotype was observed a handful of times. The gene calls are TRBV4-1 and TRBJ2-5; 7 bases agree with TRBD2. The V gene end was trimmed by 0 bases and the J gene end by 7 bases; junction bases not matched to a gene: 14. The CDR3 spans 17 residues. Germline CDR1 reads MGHRA; CDR2 reads YSYEKL. CDR3 nucleotide sequence: TGCGCCAGCAGCCAAGATCGGAGGGAGGGCCGGTCTCGGACCCAGTACTTC. It codes for CASSQDRREGRSRTQYF.

This clonotype was found a few times. V gene TRBV29-1 combines with J gene TRBJ2-1, with D possibly matching TRBD2 (5 bases). The CDR3 sequence is 14 residues long. Trimming shortened V by 6 bases and J by 9 bases, and 21 bases separated the two germline ends. Germline CDR1 is SQVTM and CDR2 is ANQGSEA. For the CDR3, the DNA is TGCAGCGTCGCCCCGGGAATAGAGATCATTGAGCAGTTCTTC. This sequence encodes CSVAPGIEIIEQFF.

CDR3 DNA sequence: TGTGCCAGCAGTAAAATACGGACAGAAGATAGCAATCAGCCCCAGCATTTT. Translating it yields CASSKIRTEDSNQPQHF. The rearrangement links TRBV6-6 to TRBJ1-5; tentative D call: TRBD1 (6 bases). Germline V gene data show CDR1 as MNHNY and CDR2 as SVGAGI (reference sequence). The length of the CDR3 is 17 residues. V lost 5 bases and J 0 bases, leaving 17 bases between the germline ends.

This clonotype has more than one count but fewer than ten. J is TRBJ1-5 and V is TRBV11-2; 8 positions agree with TRBD1. The CDR3 extends over 15 amino acids. The V segment lost 5 bases and the J segment 0 bases; nucleotides outside the gene matches: 3. Germline values: CDR1 SGHAT, CDR2 FQNNGV. CDR3 protein: CASSQDRVSNQPQHF. CDR3 coding DNA: TGTGCCAGCAGCCAGGACAGGGTTAGCAATCAGCCCCAGCATTTT.

This sequence joins TRBV4-1 and TRBJ2-7; the D is unclear. The CDR3 length is 12 residues. V shed 0 bases and J shed 4 bases, with 4 bases lying between them. The germline CDR1 and CDR2 sequences are MGHRA and YSYEKL. This CDR3 reads CASSQDGYEQYF. The DNA of the CDR3 is TGCGCCAGCAGCCAAGATGGGTACGAGCAGTACTTC.

The rearrangement uses TRBV7-8 and TRBJ1-2; 7 bases are shared with TRBD1. This CDR3 comprises 13 residues. Per germline, CDR1 SGHVS and CDR2 FQNEAQ. V trimming: 5 bases; J trimming: 6 bases; junction bases outside the gene matches: 6. DNA of the CDR3: TGTGCCAGCAGCATTACAGGGGAAGATGGCTACACCTTC. This gives the protein CASSITGEDGYTF.

The genes are TRBV9 and TRBJ2-2; 9 bases line up with TRBD2. Germline lookup yields CDR1 SGDLS and CDR2 YYNGEE. This CDR3 contains 17 residues. With V trimmed by 3 bases and J by 0 bases, 6 bases remained unmatched. CDR3 sequence (DNA): TGTGCCAGCAGCGGGGGAGCGGGAGGCTCGAACACCGGGGAGCTGTTTTTT. Amino acid sequence: CASSGGAGGSNTGELFF.

This clonotype appeared a few times. V gene TRBV20-1 combines with J gene TRBJ2-7; the match to TRBD1 covers 9 bases. Germline trimming cut 3 bases from V and 4 bases from J; bases unmatched to any gene: 4. This CDR3 spans 13 amino acids. CDR1 is DFQATT and CDR2 is SNEGSKA in the germline V gene (reference sequence). In DNA, the CDR3 is TGCAGTGCTAGGGTGGACAGGGGTTACGAGCAGTACTTC. Translating it yields CSARVDRGYEQYF.

This clonotype was observed a handful of times. The V and J genes are TRBV12-3 or TRBV12-4 and TRBJ2-7; D is tentatively TRBD1 or TRBD2 (5 bases each). The CDR3 has 12 residues. V dropped 4 bases and J dropped 5 bases, with 9 bases sitting between them. The CDR3 protein is CASSSTADEQYF. The CDR3 DNA reads as TGTGCCAGCAGTTCGACAGCGGACGAGCAGTACTTC.

The chain couples TRBV20-1 to TRBJ2-7, with 8 bases that match TRBD2. The germline CDR1 and CDR2 sequences are DFQATT and SNEGSKA (reference sequence). The CDR3 has 14 amino acids. J lost 2 bases, V lost 6 bases, and 9 bases had no gene match. The CDR3 DNA is TGCAGTGCCCCGCGGGGGGCGGGCCCCTACGAGCAGTACTTC. This codes for CSAPRGAGPYEQYF.